This is a list of T cell receptor beta chains from one sample in a study of CD8+ T cells in alopecia areata. The protocol was immunoSEQ multiplex PCR, while the TCRdb copy is restricted to in-frame clones and leaves out a portion. The profile shows about 200,000 clones, around two fifths of them singletons. This specimen was CD4+ T cells sorted from blood, taken between weeks 30 and 35, from a patient treated with tofacitinib. The receptors derive from a human donor with alopecia areata. CDR3s include the opening cysteine and the closing phenylalanine or tryptophan. D genes are given only for firm matches. Not every row has a clone size; where given, it reads once, few, many or a size class.

CDR3 DNA | CDR3 protein | D gene | J gene | clone size | V gene
TGCAGCGTGGCCCCAACTAGCCGATCCAACAATGAGCAGTTCTTC | CSVAPTSRSNNEQFF | NA | TRBJ2-1 | NA | TRBV29-1
TGTGCCAGCAGTTTTTCGGGCGATAATTCACCCCTCCACTTT | CASSFSGDNSPLHF | NA | TRBJ1-6 | few | TRBV27
TGCGCCAGCAGCTTGGGTTGGGAGTACAATGAGCAGTTCTTC | CASSLGWEYNEQFF | NA | TRBJ2-1 | once | TRBV5-1
TGCGCCAGCAGTGGGACTACCTCCTACGAGCAGTACTTC | CASSGTTSYEQYF | NA | TRBJ2-7 | few | TRBV10-2
TGTGCCAGCAGCCAATTTGGCCTAGAGGAGACCCAGTACTTC | CASSQFGLEETQYF | NA | TRBJ2-5 | NA | TRBV7-9
TGTGCCAGCTCACCTGGGCAAAGTAACTATGGCTACACCTTC | CASSPGQSNYGYTF | NA | TRBJ1-2 | NA | TRBV18
TGTGCCAGTCCCCACCATTTGGACCCGGGCGAAGAGACCCAGTACTTC | CASPHHLDPGEETQYF | NA | TRBJ2-5 | few | TRBV19
TGTGCCAGCAGCCCATTAAGGGGCTACACCTTC | CASSPLRGYTF | NA | TRBJ1-2 | many | TRBV7-2
TGCGCCAGCAGCTTGGAGACAGGGATTAACTATGGCTACACCTTC | CASSLETGINYGYTF | TRBD1 | TRBJ1-2 | few | TRBV5-1
TGCAGCGCCGAAGGACAGGGTAGAGATACGCAGTATTTT | CSAEGQGRDTQYF | TRBD1 | TRBJ2-3 | few | TRBV29-1
TGTGCCAGCAGCTTAACGGGCGGAGGGGCCTCTGGGGCCAACGTCCTGACTTTC | CASSLTGGGASGANVLTF | NA | TRBJ2-6 | few | TRBV11-2
TGCGCCAGCAGCTATCAACCACAGGGTCAGAATCAGCCCCAGCATTTT | CASSYQPQGQNQPQHF | NA | TRBJ1-5 | NA | TRBV5-1
TGCGCCAGCAGCCAAGATAGGGACCGTACCCGCAATCAGCCCCAGCATTTT | CASSQDRDRTRNQPQHF | NA | TRBJ1-5 | NA | TRBV4-1
TGTGCCATCAGTAATACGGACGGAGAGCCGCAACAGCCCCAGCATTTT | CAISNTDGEPQQPQHF | NA | TRBJ1-5 | NA | TRBV10-3
NA | CASSSPLRFGQSPNEQFF | NA | TRBJ2-1 | few | TRBV7-2
TGTGCCTGGAGTGTACTAGCAGGGAGTTCACCCCTCCACTTT | CAWSVLAGSSPLHF | NA | TRBJ1-6 | NA | TRBV30
TGTGCCAGCAGGGCCCAGGGCACCGGGGAGCTGTTTTTT | CASRAQGTGELFF | NA | TRBJ2-2 | few | TRBV2
TGTGCCAGCAGTTTGTGGCAGCGGACCTACGAGCAGTACTTC | CASSLWQRTYEQYF | NA | TRBJ2-7 | few | TRBV28
TGCGCCAGCAGCTTGGTAGGAGACAGGGGCTCCAATGAGCAGTTCTTC | CASSLVGDRGSNEQFF | TRBD1 | TRBJ2-1 | NA | TRBV5-1
TGTGCCAGCAGGCGGATTGAGTTTCCAGATACGCAGTATTTT | CASRRIEFPDTQYF | NA | TRBJ2-3 | NA | TRBV11-2
TGTGCCAGCTCGGTTACGGGACAGTCGGACACTGAAGCTTTCTTT | CASSVTGQSDTEAFF | TRBD1 | TRBJ1-1 | few | TRBV18
TGTGCCATCAGTGGAGCGGGAGGGCCGGGGAATGAGCAGTTCTTC | CAISGAGGPGNEQFF | TRBD2 | TRBJ2-1 | NA | TRBV10-3
TGTGCCAGCAGTTGGACAGGGAAGAACACTGAAGCTTTCTTT | CASSWTGKNTEAFF | TRBD1 | TRBJ1-1 | NA | TRBV6-6
TGCAGCGTTGGAGCGGGGCCCTTATACAATGAGCAGTTCTTC | CSVGAGPLYNEQFF | TRBD2 | TRBJ2-1 | few | TRBV29-1
TGTGCCAGCAGCTCTACTAGCGTCCAAGAGACCCAGTACTTC | CASSSTSVQETQYF | TRBD2 | TRBJ2-5 | few | TRBV5-6
TGTGCCAGCAGTGAAGCCTGGAGGATCAAGCGGGGCGAGAAGGCAGATACGCAGTATTTT | CASSEAWRIKRGEKADTQYF | TRBD2 | TRBJ2-3 | few | TRBV2
TGTGCCAGCAGCTTGAACAGGGGGGCGAACACTGAAGCTTTCTTT | CASSLNRGANTEAFF | TRBD1 | TRBJ1-1 | NA | TRBV5-8
TGTGCCATCAGTGAGGGTGCGGACTATGGCTACACCTTC | CAISEGADYGYTF | NA | TRBJ1-2 | few | TRBV10-3
TGTGCCAGCAGCCAAGCAGTAGGGACTAGCGGCCAAGAGACCCAGTACTTC | CASSQAVGTSGQETQYF | TRBD2 | TRBJ2-5 | NA | TRBV4-2
TGTGCCAGCAGCCTCTTTCCGGGTGGAGACTATGGCTACACCTTC | CASSLFPGGDYGYTF | NA | TRBJ1-2 | few | TRBV7-8
TGTGCCAGCAGGGGGGACAGGGCCACAGATACGCAGTATTTT | CASRGDRATDTQYF | TRBD1 | TRBJ2-3 | NA | TRBV2
TGCGCCAGCAGCCTAACCGGGACAGCTCTGGGCCAGCCCCAGCATTTT | CASSLTGTALGQPQHF | TRBD1 | TRBJ1-5 | NA | TRBV5-1